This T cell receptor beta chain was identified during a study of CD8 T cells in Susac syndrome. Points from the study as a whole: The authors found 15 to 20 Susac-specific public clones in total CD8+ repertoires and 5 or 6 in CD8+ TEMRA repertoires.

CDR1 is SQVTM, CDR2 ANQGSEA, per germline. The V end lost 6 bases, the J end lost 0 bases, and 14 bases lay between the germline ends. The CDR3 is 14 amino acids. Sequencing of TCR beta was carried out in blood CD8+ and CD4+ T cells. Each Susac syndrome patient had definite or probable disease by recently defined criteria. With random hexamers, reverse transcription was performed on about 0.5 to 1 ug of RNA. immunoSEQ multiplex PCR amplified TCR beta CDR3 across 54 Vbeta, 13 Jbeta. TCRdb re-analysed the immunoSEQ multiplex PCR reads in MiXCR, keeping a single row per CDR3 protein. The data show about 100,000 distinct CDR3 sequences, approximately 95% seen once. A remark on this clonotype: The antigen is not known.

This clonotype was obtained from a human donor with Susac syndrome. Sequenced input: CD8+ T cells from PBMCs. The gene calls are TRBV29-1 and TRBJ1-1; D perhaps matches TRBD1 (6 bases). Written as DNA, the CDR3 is TGCAGCGTCCACAGGGTCCTACTGAACACTGAAGCTTTCTTT. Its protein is CSVHRVLLNTEAFF.